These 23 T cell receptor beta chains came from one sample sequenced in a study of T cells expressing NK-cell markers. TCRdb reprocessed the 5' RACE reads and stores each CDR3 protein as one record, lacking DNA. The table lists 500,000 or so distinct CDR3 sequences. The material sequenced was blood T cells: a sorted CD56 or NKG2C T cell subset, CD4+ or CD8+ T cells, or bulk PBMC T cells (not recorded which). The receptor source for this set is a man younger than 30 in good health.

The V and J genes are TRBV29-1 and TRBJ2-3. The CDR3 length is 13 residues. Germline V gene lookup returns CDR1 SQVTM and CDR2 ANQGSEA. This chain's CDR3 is CSVTIVATDTQYF.

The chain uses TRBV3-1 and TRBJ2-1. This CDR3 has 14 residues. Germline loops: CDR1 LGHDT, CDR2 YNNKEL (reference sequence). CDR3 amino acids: CASSRRSPHNEQFF.

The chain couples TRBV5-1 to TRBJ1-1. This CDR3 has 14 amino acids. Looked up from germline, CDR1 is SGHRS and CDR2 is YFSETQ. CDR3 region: CASGRSGVNTEAFF.

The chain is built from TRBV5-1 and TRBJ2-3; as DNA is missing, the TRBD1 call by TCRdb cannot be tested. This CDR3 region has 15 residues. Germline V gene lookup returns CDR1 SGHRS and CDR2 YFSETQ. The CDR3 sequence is CASSLSGQLTDTQYF.

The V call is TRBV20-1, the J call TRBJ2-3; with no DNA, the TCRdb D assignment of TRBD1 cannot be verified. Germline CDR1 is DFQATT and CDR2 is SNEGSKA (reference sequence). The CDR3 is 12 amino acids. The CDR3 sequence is CSAQRQTDTQYF.

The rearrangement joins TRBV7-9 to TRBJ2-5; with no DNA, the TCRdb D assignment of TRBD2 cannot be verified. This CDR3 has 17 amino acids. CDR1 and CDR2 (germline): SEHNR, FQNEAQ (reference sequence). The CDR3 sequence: CASSPARGTLEGWTQYF.

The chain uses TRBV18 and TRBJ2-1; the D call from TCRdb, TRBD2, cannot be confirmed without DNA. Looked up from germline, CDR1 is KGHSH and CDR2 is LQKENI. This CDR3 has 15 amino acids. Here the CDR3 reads CASSRGTTVLNEQFF.

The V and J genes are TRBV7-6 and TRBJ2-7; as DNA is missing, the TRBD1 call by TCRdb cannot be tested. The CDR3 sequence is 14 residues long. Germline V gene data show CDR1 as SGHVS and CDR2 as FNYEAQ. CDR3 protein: CASSPREKRHEQYF.

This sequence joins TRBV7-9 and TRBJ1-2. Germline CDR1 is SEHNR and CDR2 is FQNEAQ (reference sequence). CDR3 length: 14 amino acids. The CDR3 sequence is CASSLGTQDYGYTF.

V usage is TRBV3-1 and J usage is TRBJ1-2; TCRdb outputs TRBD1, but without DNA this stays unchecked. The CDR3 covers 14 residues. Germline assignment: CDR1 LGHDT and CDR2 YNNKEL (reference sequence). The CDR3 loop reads CASSQDWTGTGYTF.

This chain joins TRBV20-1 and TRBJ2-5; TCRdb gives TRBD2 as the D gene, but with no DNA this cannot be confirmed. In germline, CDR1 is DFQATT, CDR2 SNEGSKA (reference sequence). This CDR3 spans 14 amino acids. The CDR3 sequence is CSASPGARTETQYF.

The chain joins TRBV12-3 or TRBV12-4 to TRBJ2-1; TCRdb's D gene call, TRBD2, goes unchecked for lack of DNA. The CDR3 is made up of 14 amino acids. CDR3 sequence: CASTLASAYNEQFF.

This CDR3 is CASSYSTTEGSYGYTF. This sequence joins TRBV6-5 and TRBJ1-2; the D call from TCRdb, TRBD1, cannot be confirmed without DNA. CDR1 and CDR2 from the germline V gene are MNHEY and SVGAGI. CDR3 size: 16 residues.

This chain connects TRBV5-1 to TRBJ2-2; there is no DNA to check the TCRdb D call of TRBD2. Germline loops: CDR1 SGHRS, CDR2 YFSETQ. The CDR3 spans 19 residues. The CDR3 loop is CASSSFGGAGASNTGELFF.

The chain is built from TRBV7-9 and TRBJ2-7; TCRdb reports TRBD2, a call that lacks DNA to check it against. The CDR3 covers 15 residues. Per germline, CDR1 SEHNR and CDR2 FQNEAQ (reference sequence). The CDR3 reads CASSLDATRAHEQYF.

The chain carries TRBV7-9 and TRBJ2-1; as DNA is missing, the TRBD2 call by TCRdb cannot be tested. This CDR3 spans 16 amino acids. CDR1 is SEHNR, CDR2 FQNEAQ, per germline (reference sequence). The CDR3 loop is CASSPAFGGDYNEQFF.

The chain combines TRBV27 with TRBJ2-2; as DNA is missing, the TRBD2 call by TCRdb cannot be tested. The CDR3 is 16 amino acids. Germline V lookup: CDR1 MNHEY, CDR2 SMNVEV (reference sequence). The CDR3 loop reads CASSSGTSAHTGELFF.

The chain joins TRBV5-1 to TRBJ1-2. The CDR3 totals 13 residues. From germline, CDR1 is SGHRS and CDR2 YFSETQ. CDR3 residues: CASAYTEYYGYTF.

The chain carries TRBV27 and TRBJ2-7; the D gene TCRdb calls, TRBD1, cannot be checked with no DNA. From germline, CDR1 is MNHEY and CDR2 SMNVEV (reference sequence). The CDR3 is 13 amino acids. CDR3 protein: CASSLQGNYEQYF.

This CDR3 is CSVDSVRDNEQFF. J is TRBJ2-1 and V is TRBV29-1; TCRdb picks TRBD2, but there is no DNA to check that call. The CDR3 runs to 13 residues. Germline V gives CDR1 SQVTM, CDR2 ANQGSEA.

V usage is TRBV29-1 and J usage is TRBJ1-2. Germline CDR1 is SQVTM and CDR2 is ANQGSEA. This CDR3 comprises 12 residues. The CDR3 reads CSVMDSGEGYTF.

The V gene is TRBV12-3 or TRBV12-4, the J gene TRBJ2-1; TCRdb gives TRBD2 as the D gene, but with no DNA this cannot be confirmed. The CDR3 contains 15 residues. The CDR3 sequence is CASSLLLAGADEQFF.

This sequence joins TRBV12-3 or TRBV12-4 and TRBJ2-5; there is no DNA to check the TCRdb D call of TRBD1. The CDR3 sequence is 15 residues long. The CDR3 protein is CASRLGTVSQETQYF.